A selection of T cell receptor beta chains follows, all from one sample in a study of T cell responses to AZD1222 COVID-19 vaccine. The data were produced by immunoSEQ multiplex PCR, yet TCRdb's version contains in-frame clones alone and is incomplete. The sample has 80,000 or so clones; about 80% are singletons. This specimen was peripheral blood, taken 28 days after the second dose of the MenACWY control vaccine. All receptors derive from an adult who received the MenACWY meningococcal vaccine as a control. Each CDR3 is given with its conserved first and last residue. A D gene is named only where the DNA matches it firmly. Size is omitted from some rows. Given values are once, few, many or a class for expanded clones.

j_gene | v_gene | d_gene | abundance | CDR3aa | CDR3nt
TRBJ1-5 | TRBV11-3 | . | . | CASSLTPMEGRRRNQPQHF | TGTGCCAGCAGCTTAACCCCCATGGAGGGGAGGAGGCGCAATCAGCCCCAGCATTTT
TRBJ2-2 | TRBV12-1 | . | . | CASSFCLAGVAANTGELFF | TGTGCCAGCAGCTTTTGCCTAGCGGGGGTCGCCGCGAACACCGGGGAGCTGTTTTTT
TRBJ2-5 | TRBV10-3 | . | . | CAISSGVWGQETQYF | TGTGCCATCAGTTCGGGGGTCTGGGGTCAAGAGACCCAGTACTTC
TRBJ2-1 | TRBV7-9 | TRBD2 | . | CASSPSVTGGKGSYNEQFF | TGTGCCAGCAGCCCATCCGTAACGGGGGGTAAAGGCTCCTACAATGAGCAGTTCTTC
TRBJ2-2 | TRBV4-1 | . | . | CASSQGGRSSTNTGELFF | TGCGCCAGCAGCCAAGGTGGACGGTCCTCTACGAACACCGGGGAGCTGTTTTTT
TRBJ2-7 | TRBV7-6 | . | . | CASSLGTKYEQYF | TGTGCCAGCAGCTTAGGGACCAAATACGAGCAGTACTTC
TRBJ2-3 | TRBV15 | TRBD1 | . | CATSREGQGVGTQYF | TGTGCCACCAGCAGAGAGGGACAGGGAGTTGGTACGCAGTATTTT
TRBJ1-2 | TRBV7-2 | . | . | CASSLYPRGGYTF | TGTGCCAGCAGCTTATATCCGAGGGGAGGCTACACCTTC
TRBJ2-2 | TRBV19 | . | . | CASVSRGGTGELFF | TGTGCCAGTGTCTCCAGAGGAGGAACCGGGGAGCTGTTTTTT
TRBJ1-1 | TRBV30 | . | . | CAWSVNSANTEAFF | TGTGCCTGGAGTGTAAATTCAGCGAACACTGAAGCTTTCTTT
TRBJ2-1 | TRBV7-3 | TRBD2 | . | CASSSSSGGANEQFF | TGTGCCAGCAGCTCGTCTAGCGGGGGGGCCAATGAGCAGTTCTTC
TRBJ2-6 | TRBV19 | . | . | CASSVDNSGANVLTF | TGTGCCAGTAGTGTGGATAACTCTGGGGCCAACGTCCTGACTTTC
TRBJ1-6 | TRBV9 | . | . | CASSGLTGGSPLHF | TGTGCCAGCAGCGGTCTCACGGGGGGTTCACCCCTCCACTTT
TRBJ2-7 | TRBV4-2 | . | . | CASSQSGGYEQYF | TGTGCCAGCAGCCAGAGTGGCGGTTACGAGCAGTACTTC
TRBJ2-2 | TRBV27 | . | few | CATSGGLNTGELFF | TGTGCCACCTCCGGGGGGCTTAACACCGGGGAGCTGTTTTTT
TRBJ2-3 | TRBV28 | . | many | CASSLRGAVTYTQYF | TGTGCCAGCAGTCTGCGGGGCGCGGTTACCTATACGCAGTATTTT
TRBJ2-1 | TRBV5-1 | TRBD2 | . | CASSPRLAGDHNEQFF | TGCGCCAGCAGCCCCCGACTAGCGGGAGACCACAATGAGCAGTTCTTC
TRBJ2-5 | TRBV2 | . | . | CASSEARGPQETQYF | TGTGCCAGCAGTGAAGCGCGAGGCCCCCAAGAGACCCAGTACTTC
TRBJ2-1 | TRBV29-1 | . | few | CSVRTARNEQFF | TGCAGCGTACGGACGGCGAGGAATGAGCAGTTCTTC
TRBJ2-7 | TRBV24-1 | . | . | CATSAPKRSYEQYF | TGTGCCACCAGCGCCCCGAAAAGATCCTACGAGCAGTACTTC
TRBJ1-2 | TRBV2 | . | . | CASDLRGSNYGYTF | TGTGCCAGCGATCTTCGGGGGAGTAACTATGGCTACACCTTC
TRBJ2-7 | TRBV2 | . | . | CASSERGYYEQYF | TGTGCCAGCAGTGAAAGGGGATACTACGAGCAGTACTTC
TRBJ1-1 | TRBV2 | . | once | CASRGPDTEAFF | TGTGCCAGCAGAGGACCTGATACTGAAGCTTTCTTT
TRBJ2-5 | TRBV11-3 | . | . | CASSFKGAGETQYF | TGTGCCAGCAGCTTTAAGGGGGCGGGGGAGACCCAGTACTTC
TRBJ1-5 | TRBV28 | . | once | CASRGTVAQPQHF | TGTGCCAGCAGGGGAACAGTTGCTCAGCCCCAGCATTTT
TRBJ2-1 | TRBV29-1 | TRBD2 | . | CSMRAGGREQFF | TGCAGCATGCGAGCGGGAGGTAGGGAGCAGTTCTTC
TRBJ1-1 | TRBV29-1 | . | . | CSVERGVSTEAFF | TGCAGCGTTGAGAGGGGCGTGAGTACTGAAGCTTTCTTT
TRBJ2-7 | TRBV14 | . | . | CASSGSYEQYF | TGTGCCAGTTCCGGCTCCTACGAGCAGTACTTC
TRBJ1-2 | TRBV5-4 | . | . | CASSLSREGNGYTF | TGTGCCAGCAGCTTGTCCAGGGAGGGGAATGGCTACACCTTC
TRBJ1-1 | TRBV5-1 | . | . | CASSLGGKNTEAFF | TGCGCCAGCAGCTTGGGGGGGAAAAACACTGAAGCTTTCTTT
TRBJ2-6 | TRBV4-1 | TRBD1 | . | CASSQGQTSGANVLTF | TGCGCCAGCAGCCAGGGACAGACCTCTGGGGCCAACGTCCTGACTTTC
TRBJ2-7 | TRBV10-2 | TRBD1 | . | CASSLGQYEQYF | TGCGCCAGCAGCCTGGGACAGTACGAGCAGTACTTC
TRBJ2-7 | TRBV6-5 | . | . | CASTTTNYEQYF | TGTGCCAGCACCACTACCAACTACGAGCAGTACTTC
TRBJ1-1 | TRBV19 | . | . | CASSSRAFNTEAFF | TGTGCCAGTAGCTCCAGGGCTTTTAACACTGAAGCTTTCTTT
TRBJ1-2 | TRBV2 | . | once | CASSDRGGLYGYTF | TGTGCCAGCAGTGACCGAGGCGGGTTATATGGCTACACCTTC
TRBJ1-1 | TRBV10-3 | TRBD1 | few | CAIGSGGPEAFF | TGTGCCATCGGGTCAGGGGGCCCTGAAGCTTTCTTT
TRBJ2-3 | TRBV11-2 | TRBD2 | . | CASSLGQRGNTDTQYF | TGTGCCAGCAGCTTAGGTCAGCGGGGGAACACAGATACGCAGTATTTT
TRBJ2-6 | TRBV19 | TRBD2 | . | CASSPKTGLAGAGANVLTF | TGTGCCAGTAGCCCAAAAACGGGACTAGCGGGGGCTGGGGCCAACGTCCTGACTTTC
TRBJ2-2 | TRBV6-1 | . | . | CASSGGVIGWTGELFF | TGTGCCAGCAGTGGGGGTGTTATCGGATGGACCGGGGAGCTGTTTTTT
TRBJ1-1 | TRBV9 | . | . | CASSVGKNTEAFF | TGTGCCAGCAGCGTAGGCAAGAACACTGAAGCTTTCTTT
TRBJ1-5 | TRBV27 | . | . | CASSSQGIGQPQHF | TGTGCCAGCAGCTCCCAGGGGATTGGGCAGCCCCAGCATTTT
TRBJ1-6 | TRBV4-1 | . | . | CASSQGVGENSPLHF | TGCGCCAGCAGCCAAGGGGTGGGAGAAAATTCACCCCTCCACTTT
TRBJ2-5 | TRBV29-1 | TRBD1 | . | CSVLGQGKETQYF | TGCAGCGTTTTGGGACAGGGGAAAGAGACCCAGTACTTC
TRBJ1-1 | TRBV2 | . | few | CASSEFAVNTEAFF | TGTGCCAGCAGTGAGTTTGCAGTGAACACTGAAGCTTTCTTT
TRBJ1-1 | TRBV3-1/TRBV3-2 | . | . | CASSQHGHLNTEAFF | TGTGCCAGCAGCCAACACGGACATTTGAACACTGAAGCTTTCTTT
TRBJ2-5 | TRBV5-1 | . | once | CASSLGQGSGAQETQYF | TGCGCCAGCAGCTTGGGCCAGGGATCTGGAGCCCAAGAGACCCAGTACTTC
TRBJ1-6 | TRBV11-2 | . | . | CASSLNRANSPLHF | TGTGCCAGCAGCTTAAACAGGGCTAATTCACCCCTCCACTTT